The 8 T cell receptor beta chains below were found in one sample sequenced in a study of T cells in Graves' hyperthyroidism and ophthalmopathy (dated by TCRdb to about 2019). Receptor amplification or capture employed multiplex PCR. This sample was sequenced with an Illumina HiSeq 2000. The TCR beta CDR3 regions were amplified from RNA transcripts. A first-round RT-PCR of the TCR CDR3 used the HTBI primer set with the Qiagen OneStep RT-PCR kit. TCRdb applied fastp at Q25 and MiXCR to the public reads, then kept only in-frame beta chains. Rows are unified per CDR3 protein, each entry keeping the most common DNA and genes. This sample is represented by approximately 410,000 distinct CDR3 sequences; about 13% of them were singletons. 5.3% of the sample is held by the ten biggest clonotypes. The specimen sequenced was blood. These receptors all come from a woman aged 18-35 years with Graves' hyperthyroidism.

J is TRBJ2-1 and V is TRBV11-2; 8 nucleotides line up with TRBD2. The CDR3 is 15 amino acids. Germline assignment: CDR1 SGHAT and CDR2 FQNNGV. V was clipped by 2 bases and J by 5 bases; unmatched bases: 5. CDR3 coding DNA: TGTGCCAGCAGCTTACTAGCGGGTGGCCACAATGAGCAGTTCTTC. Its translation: CASSLLAGGHNEQFF.

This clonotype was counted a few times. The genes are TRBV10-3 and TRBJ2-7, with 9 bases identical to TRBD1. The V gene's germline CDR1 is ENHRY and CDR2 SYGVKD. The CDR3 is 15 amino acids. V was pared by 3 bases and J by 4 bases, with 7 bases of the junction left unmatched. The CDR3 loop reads CAISDPDRGSYEQYF. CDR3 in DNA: TGTGCCATCAGTGATCCGGACAGGGGAAGTTACGAGCAGTACTTC.

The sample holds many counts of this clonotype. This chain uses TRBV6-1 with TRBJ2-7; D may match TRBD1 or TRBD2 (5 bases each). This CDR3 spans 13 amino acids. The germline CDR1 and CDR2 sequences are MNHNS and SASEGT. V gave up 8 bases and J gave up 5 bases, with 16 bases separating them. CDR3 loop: CASGTGLRNEQYF. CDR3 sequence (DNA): TGTGCCAGCGGGACCGGACTTAGGAACGAGCAGTACTTC.

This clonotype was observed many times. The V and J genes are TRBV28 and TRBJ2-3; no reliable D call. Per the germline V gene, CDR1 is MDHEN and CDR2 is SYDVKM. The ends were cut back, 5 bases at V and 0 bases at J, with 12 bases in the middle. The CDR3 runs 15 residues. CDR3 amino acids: CASSPQQPSTDTQYF. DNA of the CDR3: TGTGCCAGCAGTCCCCAACAACCTAGCACAGATACGCAGTATTTT.

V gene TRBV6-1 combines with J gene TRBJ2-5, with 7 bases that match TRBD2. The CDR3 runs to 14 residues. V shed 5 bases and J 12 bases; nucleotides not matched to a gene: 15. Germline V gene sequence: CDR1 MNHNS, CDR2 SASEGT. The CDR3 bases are TGTGCCAGCAGTCCCCGGTCGCAGGGAGGGCAAAAGTACTTC. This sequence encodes CASSPRSQGGQKYF.

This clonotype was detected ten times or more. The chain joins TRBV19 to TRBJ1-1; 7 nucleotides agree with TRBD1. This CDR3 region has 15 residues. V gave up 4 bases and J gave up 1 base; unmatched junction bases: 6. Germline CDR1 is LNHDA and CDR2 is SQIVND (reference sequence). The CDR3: CASSRSDRENTEAFF. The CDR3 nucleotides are TGTGCCAGTAGTAGATCCGACAGGGAGAACACTGAAGCTTTCTTT.

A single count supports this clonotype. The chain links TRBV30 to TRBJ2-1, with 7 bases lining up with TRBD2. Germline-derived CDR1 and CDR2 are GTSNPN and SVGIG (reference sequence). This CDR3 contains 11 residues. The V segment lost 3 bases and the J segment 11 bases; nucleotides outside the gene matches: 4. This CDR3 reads CAWRTGTKQFF. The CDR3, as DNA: TGTGCCTGGAGGACGGGGACTAAGCAGTTCTTC.

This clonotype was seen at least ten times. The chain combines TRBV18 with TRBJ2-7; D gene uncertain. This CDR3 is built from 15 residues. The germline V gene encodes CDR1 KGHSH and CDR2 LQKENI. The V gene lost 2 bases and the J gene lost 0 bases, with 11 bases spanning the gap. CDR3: CASSPEALSSYEQYF. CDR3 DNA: TGTGCCAGCTCACCAGAGGCGTTAAGCTCCTACGAGCAGTACTTC.